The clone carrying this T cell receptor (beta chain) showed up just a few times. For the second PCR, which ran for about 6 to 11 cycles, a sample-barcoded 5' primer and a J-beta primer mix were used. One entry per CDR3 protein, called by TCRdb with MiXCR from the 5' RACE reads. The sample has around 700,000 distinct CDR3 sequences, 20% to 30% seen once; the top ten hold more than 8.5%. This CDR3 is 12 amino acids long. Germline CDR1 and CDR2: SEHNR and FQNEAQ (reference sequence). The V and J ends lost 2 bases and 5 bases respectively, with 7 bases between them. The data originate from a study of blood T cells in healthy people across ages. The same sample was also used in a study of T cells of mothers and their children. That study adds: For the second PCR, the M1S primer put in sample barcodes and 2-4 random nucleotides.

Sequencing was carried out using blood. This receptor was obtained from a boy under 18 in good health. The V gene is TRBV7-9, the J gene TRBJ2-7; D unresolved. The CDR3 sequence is CASSLYLNEQYF. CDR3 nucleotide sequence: TGTGCCAGCAGCTTATATCTAAACGAGCAGTACTTC.